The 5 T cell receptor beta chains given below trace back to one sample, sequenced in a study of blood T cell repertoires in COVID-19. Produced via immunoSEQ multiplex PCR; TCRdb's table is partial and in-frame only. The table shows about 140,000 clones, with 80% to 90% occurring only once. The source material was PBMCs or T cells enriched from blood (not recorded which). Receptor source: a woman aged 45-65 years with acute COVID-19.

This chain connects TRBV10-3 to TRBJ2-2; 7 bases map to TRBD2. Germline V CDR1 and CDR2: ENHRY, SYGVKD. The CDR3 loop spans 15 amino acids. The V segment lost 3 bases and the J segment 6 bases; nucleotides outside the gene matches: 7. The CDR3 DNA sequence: TGTGCCATCAGTGATATGGGGGGGTCATCCGGGGAGCTGTTTTTT. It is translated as CAISDMGGSSGELFF.

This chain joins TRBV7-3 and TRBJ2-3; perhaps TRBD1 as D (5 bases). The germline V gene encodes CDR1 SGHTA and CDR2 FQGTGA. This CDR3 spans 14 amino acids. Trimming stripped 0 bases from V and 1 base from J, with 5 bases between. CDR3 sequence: CASSLTGGTDTQYF. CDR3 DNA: TGTGCCAGCAGCTTAACAGGGGGCACAGATACGCAGTATTTT.

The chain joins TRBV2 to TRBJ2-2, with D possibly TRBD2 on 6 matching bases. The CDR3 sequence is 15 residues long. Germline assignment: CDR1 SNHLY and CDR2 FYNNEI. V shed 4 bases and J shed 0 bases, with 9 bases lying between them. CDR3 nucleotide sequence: TGTGCCAGCAGTGGGCGGGGCTCGAACACCGGGGAGCTGTTTTTT. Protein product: CASSGRGSNTGELFF.

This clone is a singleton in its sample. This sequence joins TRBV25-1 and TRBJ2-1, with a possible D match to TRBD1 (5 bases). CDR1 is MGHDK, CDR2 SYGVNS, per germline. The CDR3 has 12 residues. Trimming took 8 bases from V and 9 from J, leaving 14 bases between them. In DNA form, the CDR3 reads TGTGCCAGCGGCACCAAGGGGCTTGAGCAGTTCTTC. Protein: CASGTKGLEQFF.

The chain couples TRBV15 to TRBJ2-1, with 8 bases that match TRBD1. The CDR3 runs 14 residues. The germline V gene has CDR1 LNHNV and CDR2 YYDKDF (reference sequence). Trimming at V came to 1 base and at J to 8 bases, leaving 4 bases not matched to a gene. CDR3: CATSRGGTGDEQFF. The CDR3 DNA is TGTGCCACCAGCAGAGGGGGGACAGGCGATGAGCAGTTCTTC.